These T cell receptor beta chains were read from a single sample in a study of OX40 agonist ivuxolimab in advanced cancers. The repertoire was sequenced with immunoSEQ multiplex PCR; TCRdb's copy has only in-frame clones and lacks some. The sample carries about 61,000 clones, less than 90% recorded once. The material was CD4+ or CD8+ T cells sorted from blood, obtained in a trial of the OX40 agonist ivuxolimab. These receptors all come from an adult with an advanced solid tumor such as melanoma, head and neck, liver or kidney cancer. Each CDR3 is given with its conserved first and last residue. Fields, in order: D gene, J gene, clone size, V gene, CDR3 protein, CDR3 DNA. The D gene is left open where the match is weak. Only some rows state a clone size, as once, few, many or a class for expanded clones.

D gene: TRBD2
J gene: TRBJ2-2
clone size: .
V gene: TRBV14
CDR3 protein: CASSPVGAGGLFF
CDR3 DNA: TGTGCCAGCAGCCCAGTCGGGGCGGGGGGGCTGTTTTTT

D gene: .
J gene: TRBJ1-4
clone size: .
V gene: TRBV7-3
CDR3 protein: CASSPGARANEKLFF
CDR3 DNA: TGTGCCAGCAGCCCAGGTGCCAGAGCAAATGAAAAACTGTTTTTT

D gene: .
J gene: TRBJ1-2
clone size: once
V gene: TRBV6-5
CDR3 protein: CASSTIAAEHTGYTF
CDR3 DNA: TGTGCCAGCAGTACAATCGCCGCCGAACATACTGGCTACACCTTC

D gene: .
J gene: TRBJ1-1
clone size: .
V gene: TRBV6-5
CDR3 protein: CASSYERENTEAFF
CDR3 DNA: TGTGCCAGCAGTTACGAGAGGGAAAACACTGAAGCTTTCTTT

D gene: TRBD1
J gene: TRBJ2-1
clone size: .
V gene: TRBV6-1
CDR3 protein: CASSEEGTVNNEQFF
CDR3 DNA: TGTGCCAGCAGTGAAGAAGGGACAGTCAACAATGAGCAGTTCTTC

D gene: .
J gene: TRBJ2-7
clone size: .
V gene: TRBV10-3
CDR3 protein: CAIRADGGGIYEQYF
CDR3 DNA: TGTGCCATCAGGGCAGACGGTGGCGGGATCTACGAGCAGTACTTC

D gene: .
J gene: TRBJ1-6
clone size: .
V gene: TRBV10-3
CDR3 protein: CAISEGASSPLHF
CDR3 DNA: TGTGCCATCAGTGAGGGAGCAAGCTCACCCCTCCACTTT

D gene: TRBD1
J gene: TRBJ1-5
clone size: .
V gene: TRBV2
CDR3 protein: CASSEVTQGKPQHF
CDR3 DNA: TGTGCCAGCAGTGAAGTGACACAGGGGAAGCCCCAGCATTTT

D gene: .
J gene: TRBJ1-2
clone size: few
V gene: TRBV27
CDR3 protein: CASSPWDGLSPVYGYTF
CDR3 DNA: TGTGCCAGCAGTCCCTGGGACGGCCTTTCACCGGTCTATGGCTACACCTTC

D gene: .
J gene: TRBJ1-5
clone size: .
V gene: TRBV30
CDR3 protein: CAWSNGGGSQPQHF
CDR3 DNA: TGTGCCTGGAGTAATGGGGGGGGGTCTCAGCCCCAGCATTTT

D gene: .
J gene: TRBJ2-7
clone size: once
V gene: TRBV19
CDR3 protein: CASSGEDFYEQYF
CDR3 DNA: TGTGCCAGTAGCGGGGAGGACTTCTACGAGCAGTACTTC

D gene: .
J gene: TRBJ2-7
clone size: .
V gene: TRBV28
CDR3 protein: CASSSADEQYF
CDR3 DNA: TGTGCCAGCAGTTCGGCGGACGAGCAGTACTTC

D gene: TRBD1
J gene: TRBJ2-3
clone size: .
V gene: TRBV5-1
CDR3 protein: CASSPVLLTGGAADTQYF
CDR3 DNA: TGCGCCAGCAGCCCAGTCCTACTCACAGGGGGCGCGGCAGATACGCAGTATTTT

D gene: TRBD2
J gene: TRBJ2-3
clone size: .
V gene: TRBV7-2
CDR3 protein: CASSTTGLAGGQTDTQYF
CDR3 DNA: TGTGCCAGCAGCACCACAGGACTAGCGGGGGGGCAGACAGATACGCAGTATTTT

D gene: .
J gene: TRBJ2-4
clone size: .
V gene: TRBV6-5
CDR3 protein: CASSYTGFEAKNIQYF
CDR3 DNA: TGTGCCAGCAGTTACACAGGTTTTGAGGCCAAAAACATTCAGTACTTC

D gene: .
J gene: TRBJ2-3
clone size: .
V gene: TRBV6-4
CDR3 protein: CASSEQGTSTDTQYF
CDR3 DNA: TGTGCCAGCAGTGAACAGGGAACATCCACAGATACGCAGTATTTT

D gene: .
J gene: TRBJ1-5
clone size: .
V gene: TRBV28
CDR3 protein: CASSSETGANQPQHF
CDR3 DNA: TGTGCCAGCAGTTCCGAGACAGGTGCCAATCAGCCCCAGCATTTT

D gene: .
J gene: TRBJ2-1
clone size: .
V gene: TRBV6-5
CDR3 protein: CASSYENPHNEQFF
CDR3 DNA: TGTGCCAGCAGTTACGAAAACCCCCACAATGAGCAGTTCTTC

D gene: TRBD1
J gene: TRBJ2-4
clone size: .
V gene: TRBV14
CDR3 protein: CASSRTGLAKNIQYF
CDR3 DNA: TGTGCCAGCAGTCGGACAGGTCTAGCCAAAAACATTCAGTACTTC

D gene: TRBD1
J gene: TRBJ1-5
clone size: .
V gene: TRBV6-1
CDR3 protein: CASSRQGGQPQHF
CDR3 DNA: TGTGCCAGCAGTCGACAGGGGGGGCAGCCCCAGCATTTT

D gene: TRBD1
J gene: TRBJ2-7
clone size: .
V gene: TRBV5-4
CDR3 protein: CASSSGQGALYEQYF
CDR3 DNA: TGTGCCAGCAGTTCTGGACAGGGGGCTTTATACGAGCAGTACTTC

D gene: .
J gene: TRBJ2-5
clone size: once
V gene: TRBV29-1
CDR3 protein: CSVAAGVQETQYF
CDR3 DNA: TGCAGCGTTGCAGCAGGGGTCCAAGAGACCCAGTACTTC

D gene: .
J gene: TRBJ1-2
clone size: .
V gene: TRBV6-5
CDR3 protein: CASSYEPTVGYGYTF
CDR3 DNA: TGTGCCAGCAGTTACGAGCCAACTGTGGGGTATGGCTACACCTTC

D gene: .
J gene: TRBJ1-2
clone size: .
V gene: TRBV11-2
CDR3 protein: CASSPLIGAALYGYTF
CDR3 DNA: TGTGCCAGCAGCCCCCTAATAGGGGCTGCACTCTATGGCTACACCTTC

D gene: .
J gene: TRBJ1-6
clone size: .
V gene: TRBV29-1
CDR3 protein: CSAMTGYNSPLHF
CDR3 DNA: TGCAGCGCTATGACAGGCTATAATTCACCCCTCCACTTT

D gene: .
J gene: TRBJ1-1
clone size: .
V gene: TRBV29-1
CDR3 protein: CSVSTGRAEAFF
CDR3 DNA: TGCAGCGTATCTACGGGGCGAGCTGAAGCTTTCTTT

D gene: TRBD1
J gene: TRBJ2-7
clone size: .
V gene: TRBV28
CDR3 protein: CASSSMTGGRYEQYF
CDR3 DNA: TGTGCCAGCAGTTCAATGACAGGGGGCAGGTACGAGCAGTACTTC

D gene: TRBD2
J gene: TRBJ2-7
clone size: .
V gene: TRBV5-1
CDR3 protein: CASSEPAGGATLSYEQYF
CDR3 DNA: TGCGCCAGCAGCGAACCAGCGGGGGGCGCAACCCTCTCCTACGAGCAGTACTTC

D gene: .
J gene: TRBJ2-7
clone size: .
V gene: TRBV5-1
CDR3 protein: CASSLVSLSYEQYF
CDR3 DNA: TGCGCCAGCAGCTTGGTGTCCCTCTCCTACGAGCAGTACTTC

D gene: TRBD2
J gene: TRBJ2-7
clone size: .
V gene: TRBV28
CDR3 protein: CASSHGGGNEQYF
CDR3 DNA: TGTGCCAGCAGCCATGGGGGGGGGAACGAGCAGTACTTC

D gene: .
J gene: TRBJ1-1
clone size: .
V gene: TRBV28
CDR3 protein: CASTLGGNVNTEAFF
CDR3 DNA: TGTGCCAGCACCCTGGGGGGAAATGTGAACACTGAAGCTTTCTTT

D gene: .
J gene: TRBJ1-6
clone size: .
V gene: TRBV30
CDR3 protein: CAWSVGGARTSPLHF
CDR3 DNA: TGTGCCTGGAGTGTAGGGGGGGCGCGAACTTCACCCCTCCACTTT

D gene: TRBD1
J gene: TRBJ2-7
clone size: .
V gene: TRBV7-8
CDR3 protein: CASSKLPGQGANEQYF
CDR3 DNA: TGTGCCAGCAGCAAATTGCCGGGACAGGGGGCCAACGAGCAGTACTTT

D gene: .
J gene: TRBJ2-7
clone size: .
V gene: TRBV5-4
CDR3 protein: CASRKNRGGYEQYF
CDR3 DNA: TGTGCCAGCCGTAAAAACAGGGGGGGCTACGAGCAGTACTTC

D gene: TRBD2
J gene: TRBJ2-1
clone size: .
V gene: TRBV28
CDR3 protein: CASSPPLAGGNNEQFF
CDR3 DNA: TGTGCCAGCAGTCCTCCCCTAGCGGGGGGGAACAATGAGCAGTTCTTC

D gene: TRBD2
J gene: TRBJ2-5
clone size: .
V gene: TRBV9
CDR3 protein: CASSVEVAGGQGETQYF
CDR3 DNA: TGTGCCAGCAGCGTAGAAGTAGCGGGGGGGCAGGGAGAGACCCAGTACTTC

D gene: .
J gene: TRBJ2-5
clone size: .
V gene: TRBV11-1
CDR3 protein: CASRPGGMGETQYF
CDR3 DNA: TGTGCCAGCAGACCGGGGGGCATGGGAGAGACCCAGTACTTC

D gene: .
J gene: TRBJ2-3
clone size: .
V gene: TRBV12-5
CDR3 protein: CASGLEGPPSTDTQYF
CDR3 DNA: TGTGCTAGTGGTTTGGAGGGTCCTCCTAGCACAGATACGCAGTATTTT

D gene: TRBD2
J gene: TRBJ2-6
clone size: .
V gene: TRBV7-9
CDR3 protein: CASSPPGAGSSGANVLTF
CDR3 DNA: TGTGCCAGCAGCCCCCCAGGAGCGGGGAGCTCTGGGGCCAACGTCCTGACTTTC

D gene: .
J gene: TRBJ2-1
clone size: once
V gene: TRBV7-6
CDR3 protein: CASSRDNEQFF
CDR3 DNA: TGTGCCAGCAGCCGGGACAATGAGCAGTTCTTC

D gene: TRBD2
J gene: TRBJ2-3
clone size: few
V gene: TRBV4-2
CDR3 protein: CASSQGTSGGDTQYF
CDR3 DNA: TGTGCCAGCAGCCAAGGGACTAGCGGGGGAGATACGCAGTATTTT